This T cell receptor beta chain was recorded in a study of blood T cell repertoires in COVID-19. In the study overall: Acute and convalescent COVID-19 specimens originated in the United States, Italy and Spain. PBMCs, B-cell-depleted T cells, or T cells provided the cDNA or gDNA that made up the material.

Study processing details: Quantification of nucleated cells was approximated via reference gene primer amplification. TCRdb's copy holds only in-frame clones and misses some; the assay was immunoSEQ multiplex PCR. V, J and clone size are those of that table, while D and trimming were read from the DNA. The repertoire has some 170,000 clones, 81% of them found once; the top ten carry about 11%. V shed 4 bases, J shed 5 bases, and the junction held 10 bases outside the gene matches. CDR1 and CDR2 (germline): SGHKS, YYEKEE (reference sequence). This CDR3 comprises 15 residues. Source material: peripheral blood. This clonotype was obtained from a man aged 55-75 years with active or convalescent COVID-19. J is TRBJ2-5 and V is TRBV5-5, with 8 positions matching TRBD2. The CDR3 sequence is CASSPWTGGTETQYF. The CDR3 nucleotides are TGTGCCAGCAGCCCCTGGACGGGGGGGACGGAGACCCAGTACTTC.